This section outlines one T cell receptor beta chain sequence together with its context. What it recognizes is unknown. Measured with immunoSEQ multiplex PCR; TCRdb has only the in-frame clones, and not every one. The sample holds 70,000 to 100,000 clones; roughly 91% are singletons and the top ten take approximately 0.34%. The CDR3 totals 15 residues. V was clipped by 7 bases and J by 3 bases; unmatched bases: 8. The germline gives CDR1 MDHEN, CDR2 SYDVKM. The sample is drawn from a study of graft-versus-host responses after intestinal transplantation. The study, taken as a whole, reports: High graft-versus-host to host-versus-graft T cell clonal ratios marked allografts of patients with graft-donor macrochimerism.

This receptor was taken from a human donor who received an intestinal transplant. V and J are TRBV28 and TRBJ2-3, with TRBD2 identical over 9 bases. The sample was unstimulated CD4+ T cells sorted from spleen or lymph node cells, taken before intestinal transplant. The CDR3 spells CASTFSREGTDTQYF. CDR3 DNA sequence: TGTGCCAGCACTTTCTCGCGGGAGGGGACAGATACGCAGTATTTT.